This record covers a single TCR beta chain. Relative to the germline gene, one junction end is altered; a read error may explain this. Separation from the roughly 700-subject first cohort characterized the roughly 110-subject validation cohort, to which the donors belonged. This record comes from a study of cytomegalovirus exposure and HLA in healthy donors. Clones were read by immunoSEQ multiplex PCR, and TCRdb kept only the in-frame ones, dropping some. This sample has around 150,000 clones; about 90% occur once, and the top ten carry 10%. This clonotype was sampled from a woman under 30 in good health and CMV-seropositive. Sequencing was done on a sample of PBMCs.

The CDR3 bases are TGTGCCAGCAGTAAAGAAGCCGGGACTAGCGGGTACAATAAGCAGTTCTTC. The encoded protein is CASSKEAGTSGYNKQFF. The rearrangement uses TRBV6-4 and TRBJ2-1; the match to TRBD2 covers 12 bases. This CDR3 is 17 amino acids long. Germline lookup yields CDR1 MRHNA and CDR2 SNTAGT.